Presented here are 29 T cell receptor beta chains from one specimen sequenced in a study of vaccination and CD4 T cells after COVID-19. No antigen is known for these receptors. This sample's treatment: roughly 11-day PBMC culture with coronavirus spike peptide pools or control peptides (ViraFEST assay). Sequencing of the DNA from cultured CD4+ T cells was carried out with the Oncomine TCR Beta short-read assay. MiXCR was run by TCRdb on the PCR reads, yielding one entry per CDR3 protein. The sample lists a few thousand distinct CDR3 sequences, approximately 19% occurring once. The specimen was CD4+ T cells from blood, cultured in vitro. The receptors come from a human donor who had recovered from COVID-19.

The rearrangement uses TRBV18 and TRBJ2-1; D unresolved. Trimming left V 6 bases short and J 5 bases short, with 8 bases between. The CDR3 runs 12 residues. CDR1 is KGHSH, CDR2 LQKENI, per germline. The CDR3 DNA reads TGTGCCAGCTCGACCCAGCACAATGAGCAGTTCTTC. Amino acids: CASSTQHNEQFF.

This clonotype was seen a handful of times. The chain has TRBV6-1 and TRBJ1-1, with D unclear. V was cut by 7 bases and J by 5 bases, with 8 bases left in between. The CDR3 is 11 amino acids. From germline, CDR1 is MNHNS and CDR2 SASEGT. This CDR3 is CASIRETEAFF. The DNA of the CDR3 is TGTGCCAGCATTAGGGAGACTGAAGCTTTCTTT.

The V gene is TRBV30, the J gene TRBJ1-2, with D unresolved. Deletions cut 1 base from V and 3 bases from J, with 15 bases between. This CDR3 has 15 residues. The germline V gene has CDR1 GTSNPN and CDR2 SVGIG (reference sequence). CDR3 bases: TGTGCCTGGAGTGAACCGCAGATGATAGACTATGGCTACACCTTC. Its translation is CAWSEPQMIDYGYTF.

This clonotype is judged medium-sized. The chain is built from TRBV2 and TRBJ2-7; maybe TRBD1 (6 bases). The CDR3 consists of 14 residues. Germline values: CDR1 SNHLY, CDR2 FYNNEI. Trimming removed 5 bases from V and 3 bases from J, with 14 bases in between. This CDR3 is CASSPGQRRYEQYF. DNA for the CDR3: TGTGCCAGCAGTCCGGGACAACGACGCTACGAGCAGTACTTC.

By share, this clonotype counts as medium-sized. This chain links TRBV15 with TRBJ1-3; D might be TRBD1 (6 bases). The CDR3 has 15 amino acids. Trimming took 2 bases from V and 0 from J, leaving 8 bases between them. CDR1 is LNHNV and CDR2 is YYDKDF in the germline V gene (reference sequence). The CDR3 region has the DNA TGTGCCACCAGCAGATTCAGGGGCTCTGGAAACACCATATATTTT. Residues: CATSRFRGSGNTIYF.

This clonotype was recorded a few times. The chain carries TRBV2 and TRBJ1-1, with D unresolved. Germline CDR1 SNHLY, CDR2 FYNNEI. The CDR3 has 13 residues. V was pared by 5 bases and J by 3 bases, with 10 bases between. The CDR3 DNA reads TGTGCCAGCAGTCCCCAAGGATACACTGAAGCTTTCTTT. Amino acid sequence: CASSPQGYTEAFF. Full variable domain (missing parts from reference TRBV2 and TRBJ1-1): EPEVTQTPSHQVTQMGQEVILRCVPISNHLYFYWYRQILGQKVEFLVSFYNNEISEKSEIFDDQFSVERPDGSNFTLKIRSTKLEDSAMYFCASSPQGYTEAFFGQGTRLTVV.

Only a few counts were recorded for this clonotype. The chain couples TRBV6-1 to TRBJ2-1, with D tentatively TRBD1 (5 bases). The length of the CDR3 is 15 residues. V dropped 6 bases and J dropped 5 bases, with 17 bases sitting between them. Germline lookup yields CDR1 MNHNS and CDR2 SASEGT. CDR3 bases: TGTGCCAGCAGACTATCGCAGGGTACCAACAATGAGCAGTTCTTC. It encodes CASRLSQGTNNEQFF.

The chain couples TRBV7-9 to TRBJ2-2, with 14 bases aligning to TRBD2. Germline assignment: CDR1 SEHNR and CDR2 FQNEAQ (reference sequence). The length of the CDR3 is 17 residues. V was clipped by 5 bases and J by 4 bases; unmatched bases: 6. CDR3 bases: TGTGCCAGCAGCGCGACTAGCGGGGGGGCAGGCACCGGGGAGCTGTTTTTT. It yields the protein CASSATSGGAGTGELFF.

In its sample, this clonotype is medium-sized. This chain uses TRBV6-2 or TRBV6-3 with TRBJ1-2; a possible D gene is TRBD1 (5 bases). Germline V lookup: CDR1 MNHEY, CDR2 SVGEGT. The CDR3 spans 13 residues. V lost 6 bases and J 3 bases, leaving 11 bases between the germline ends. The CDR3, as DNA: TGTGCCAGCAGGGGAACAGGAGACTATGGCTACACCTTC. Translation: CASRGTGDYGYTF.

This clonotype was counted between two and nine times. The chain recombines TRBV19 with TRBJ2-3, with D hard to call. Trimming stripped 5 bases from V and 1 base from J, with 4 bases between. The CDR3 length is 12 residues. CDR1 LNHDA and CDR2 SQIVND come from the germline V gene (reference sequence). The CDR3 here is CASSPRTDTQYF. Here the CDR3 DNA reads TGTGCCAGTAGTCCACGCACAGATACGCAGTATTTT.

This clonotype was found a few times. The chain has TRBV1 and TRBJ2-5; TRBD2, the table's D call, was not compared with the DNA. TRBV1 is marked as a pseudogene. CDR3 length: 22 residues. The CDR3 protein is CTSSQDLIGLAGINNRQETQYF. DNA for the CDR3: TGCACCAGCAGCCAAGATCTCATCGGGCTAGCGGGGATTAACAACCGCCAAGAGACCCAGTACTTC.

This clonotype is categorized as large. The chain combines TRBV30 with TRBJ1-6; no clear D gene. V lost 3 bases and J 2 bases, leaving 5 bases between the germline ends. The CDR3 loop spans 13 amino acids. Germline lookup yields CDR1 GTSNPN and CDR2 SVGIG (reference sequence). The CDR3 region is CAWRVTYNSPLHF. In nucleotides, the CDR3 is TGTGCCTGGAGAGTTACCTATAATTCACCCCTCCACTTT.

V usage is TRBV7-8 and J usage is TRBJ1-3; tentative D call: TRBD1 (5 bases). The CDR3 totals 16 residues. Per the germline V gene, CDR1 is SGHVS and CDR2 is FQNEAQ. V lost 5 bases and J lost 1, with 15 bases in between. The DNA for the CDR3 is TGTGCCAGCAGCCCGGGACGAACATTGTCTGGAAACACCATATATTTT. Translation gives CASSPGRTLSGNTIYF.

This clonotype appeared a few times. The chain links TRBV4-2 to TRBJ2-7; the D gene is possibly TRBD1 (6 bases). The ends were cut back, 3 bases at V and 2 bases at J, with 17 bases in the middle. Germline CDR1 LGHNA, CDR2 YNFKEQ. This CDR3 has 16 residues. The chain's CDR3 is CASSQRGNLKPYEQYF. For the CDR3, the DNA is TGTGCCAGCAGCCAGAGGGGGAACCTCAAGCCCTACGAGCAGTACTTC.

The chain recombines TRBV20-1 with TRBJ2-7; D is undetermined. This CDR3 region has 13 residues. Germline CDR1 reads DFQATT; CDR2 reads SNEGSKA (reference sequence). The V gene lost 2 bases and the J gene lost 3 bases, with 11 bases spanning the gap. The CDR3 DNA is TGCAGTGCTAGAAAGGCACAGCTCTACGAGCAGTACTTC. As protein: CSARKAQLYEQYF.

The table lists this clonotype with a count of one. The rearrangement uses TRBV20-1 and TRBJ2-7, with 9 bases fitting TRBD2. CDR1 is DFQATT, CDR2 SNEGSKA, per germline (reference sequence). The CDR3 consists of 13 residues. V was clipped by 6 bases and J by 4 bases; unmatched bases: 7. The chain's CDR3 is CSAPSGGLYEQYF. The CDR3 bases are TGCAGTGCCCCCAGCGGGGGGCTTTACGAGCAGTACTTC.

This clonotype has more than one count but fewer than ten. The chain couples TRBV6-1 to TRBJ2-1; D not certain. V was clipped by 10 bases and J by 0 bases, with 13 bases between them. The germline V gene encodes CDR1 MNHNS and CDR2 SASEGT. The length of the CDR3 is 14 residues. This chain's CDR3 is CATSLTLSYNEQFF. The CDR3 DNA sequence: TGTGCCACCTCATTGACCCTCTCCTACAATGAGCAGTTCTTC.

The rearrangement joins TRBV12-3 or TRBV12-4 to TRBJ2-7, with D perhaps matching TRBD1 (8 bases). Trimming shortened V by 6 bases and J by 2 bases, and 17 bases separated the two germline ends. The CDR3 is 15 amino acids. The CDR3 DNA is TGTGCCAGCAGCTACAGGGGGGGAGACCCCTACGAGCAGTACTTC. Protein sequence: CASSYRGGDPYEQYF.

By sample fraction, this clonotype is medium-sized. The chain employs TRBV5-4 and TRBJ1-6; the D is unclear. V lost 4 bases, J lost 14 bases, and 16 bases lay in between. Germline CDR1 and CDR2: SGHNT and YYREEE (reference sequence). The CDR3 runs to 13 residues. DNA for the CDR3: TGTGCCAGCAGCCCCGGGCCAGAAAGGACCCTCCACTTT. Amino acid sequence: CASSPGPERTLHF.

In its sample, this clonotype ranks as medium-sized. This sequence joins TRBV21-1 and TRBJ2-2; the table names TRBD2, a call not compared with the DNA. TRBV21-1 is reported as a pseudogene. The CDR3 consists of 16 residues. The CDR3 is CASSKSLAGYTGELFF. DNA for the CDR3: TGTGCCAGCAGCAAATCACTAGCGGGGTACACCGGGGAGCTGTTTTTT.

Written as DNA, the CDR3 is TGCGCCAGCAGCTATGGAAGAAACTCTGGAAACACCATATATTTT. Translating gives CASSYGRNSGNTIYF. The J gene is TRBJ1-3, the V gene TRBV5-1, with unresolved D. V shed 3 bases and J shed 0 bases, with 10 bases lying between them. Germline V gives CDR1 SGHRS, CDR2 YFSETQ. This CDR3 spans 15 amino acids. Using reference TRBV5-1 and TRBJ1-3 for the parts outside the CDR3, the full variable domain is KAGVTQTPRYLIKTRGQQVTLSCSPISGHRSVSWYQQTPGQGLQFLFEYFSETQRNKGNFPGRFSGRQFSNSRSEMNVSTLELGDSALYLCASSYGRNSGNTIYFGEGSWLTVV.

The CDR3 loop is CSAKGRTQTYNEQFF. DNA of the CDR3: TGCAGTGCTAAGGGGAGGACACAAACCTACAATGAGCAGTTCTTC. V gene TRBV20-1 combines with J gene TRBJ2-1; maybe TRBD2 (6 bases). The CDR3 length is 15 residues. V was clipped by 4 bases and J by 2 bases, with 15 bases between them. Germline V gene data show CDR1 as DFQATT and CDR2 as SNEGSKA (reference sequence).

The chain couples TRBV30 to TRBJ2-5; D is ambiguous. The CDR3 consists of 13 residues. The ends were cut back, 0 bases at V and 5 bases at J, with 10 bases in the middle. The germline CDR1 and CDR2 sequences are GTSNPN and SVGIG (reference sequence). This CDR3 is CAWSVLARETQYF. CDR3 DNA: TGTGCCTGGAGTGTTCTCGCTCGGGAGACCCAGTACTTC.

This clonotype is medium-sized within its sample. This sequence joins TRBV11-2 and TRBJ1-6; TRBD1 matches at 8 bases. Germline CDR1 SGHAT, CDR2 FQNNGV. V trimming: 0 bases; J trimming: 8 bases; junction bases outside the gene matches: 6. The CDR3 spans 16 residues. CDR3 DNA sequence: TGTGCCAGCAGCTTAGATAGGTACAGGGGGGATTCACCCCTCCACTTT. Protein: CASSLDRYRGDSPLHF.

V gene TRBV2 combines with J gene TRBJ2-7, with D perhaps being TRBD1 or TRBD2 (5 bases each). V was pared by 3 bases and J by 6 bases, with 15 bases between. Germline V lookup: CDR1 SNHLY, CDR2 FYNNEI. CDR3 length: 14 residues. Here the CDR3 reads CASSDRRDLREQYF. The CDR3 DNA reads as TGTGCCAGCAGTGATCGCAGGGACCTCCGCGAGCAGTACTTC.

This clonotype is medium-sized (0.01 to 0.1%) in the sample. CDR3 amino acids: CATSDLPLAETQYF. For the CDR3, the DNA is TGTGCCACCAGTGATTTGCCACTAGCGGAGACCCAGTACTTC. The V call is TRBV24-1, the J call TRBJ2-5; 7 bases align to TRBD2. Germline V gives CDR1 KGHDR, CDR2 SFDVKD. The length of the CDR3 is 14 residues. V was clipped by 0 bases and J by 5 bases; unmatched bases: 2.

This clonotype has just a few counts. The V gene is TRBV9, the J gene TRBJ1-3; D is possibly TRBD1 (5 bases). The germline V gene has CDR1 SGDLS and CDR2 YYNGEE. The CDR3 totals 16 residues. With 4 bases removed from V and 6 bases from J, the gap between germline ends came to 20 bases. Here the CDR3 DNA reads TGTGCCAGCAGCCCCCACCGGGGCAGGGCAGAAAACACCATATATTTT. This translates into CASSPHRGRAENTIYF.

By share, this clonotype ranks as medium-sized. The chain has TRBV6-1 and TRBJ2-7; TRBD1 matches 8 bases. This CDR3 spans 15 amino acids. The V and J ends lost 5 bases and 1 base, in that order; junction bases with no gene match: 7. Germline V CDR1 and CDR2: MNHNS, SASEGT. The CDR3 here is CASSRGTGGSYEQYF. The CDR3 DNA is TGTGCCAGCAGTCGCGGGACAGGTGGGTCCTACGAGCAGTACTTC.

The chain has TRBV2 and TRBJ2-5; 11 nucleotides line up with TRBD2. V lost 6 bases and J lost 7; bases outside the gene matches: 10. The CDR3 runs 15 residues. CDR1 and CDR2 (germline): SNHLY, FYNNEI. The CDR3 region has the DNA TGTGCCAGCAGCATACTAGCGGGGGCCAAAGGGACCCAGTACTTC. It encodes CASSILAGAKGTQYF.